These 9 T cell receptor beta chains were all obtained from the same sample, sequenced in a study of cytotoxic CD8 clonotypes in ibrutinib-treated CLL. Clones were sequenced by immunoSEQ multiplex PCR, and TCRdb holds only the in-frame ones, with some missing. This sample has almost 250,000 clones; 60% to 75% occur once, and the top ten carry 15%. The material sequenced was PBMCs, taken after 24 months of ibrutinib treatment. The origin of the receptors is a human donor with chronic lymphocytic leukemia.

The J gene is TRBJ2-3, the V gene TRBV11-2; TRBD2 agrees at 9 bases. V lost 1 base, J lost 2 bases, and 4 bases stayed unmatched. CDR1 SGHAT and CDR2 FQNNGV come from the germline V gene. This CDR3 spans 16 amino acids. The CDR3 bases are TGTGCCAGCAGCTTAGCGTCTAGCGGGGTCACAGATACGCAGTATTTT. Translated, it gives CASSLASSGVTDTQYF.

CDR3 bases: TGTGCCAGCGGACTAGCGGGAGGGCCTACGGATACGCAGTATTTT. Translated: CASGLAGGPTDTQYF. The chain couples TRBV2 to TRBJ2-3, with 15 nucleotides matching TRBD2. After removal of 8 bases from V and 6 bases from J, the junction contained 6 bases not matched to a gene. CDR3 length: 15 residues. Germline assignment: CDR1 SNHLY and CDR2 FYNNEI.

A single count supports this clone. The rearrangement uses TRBV7-2 and TRBJ1-5, with 9 bases aligning to TRBD1. Germline values: CDR1 SGHTA, CDR2 FQGNSA. V trimming: 5 bases; J trimming: 5 bases; junction bases outside the gene matches: 7. The CDR3 runs 15 residues. CDR3 DNA sequence: TGTGCCAGCAGCCAAGCGACAGGGGGGCATCAGCCCCAGCATTTT. Translated, it gives CASSQATGGHQPQHF. Using reference TRBV7-2 and TRBJ1-5 for the parts outside the CDR3, the full variable domain is GAGVSQSPSNKVTEKGKDVELRCDPISGHTALYWYRQSLGQGLEFLIYFQGNSAPDKSGLPSDRFSAERTGGSVSTLTIQRTQQEDSAVYLCASSQATGGHQPQHFGDGTRLSIL.

The chain has TRBV6-6 and TRBJ1-1; D gene unclear. CDR1 and CDR2 from the germline V gene are MNHNY and SVGAGI (reference sequence). Trimming removed 8 bases from V and 0 bases from J, with 16 bases in between. This CDR3 has 15 residues. CDR3 protein: CASYHLVGLNTEAFF. In DNA form, the CDR3 reads TGTGCCAGCTATCACCTCGTTGGGCTGAACACTGAAGCTTTCTTT.

Of note for this clone: Since a far larger clone is one base different, this is likely a read error. The chain recombines TRBV7-9 with TRBJ1-1, with TRBD1 as a possible D gene (5 bases). The length of the CDR3 is 15 residues. The germline V gene encodes CDR1 SEHNR and CDR2 FQNEAQ (reference sequence). The V end lost 6 bases, the J end lost 3 bases, and 17 bases lay between the germline ends. The DNA for the CDR3 is TGTGCCAGCAGTTCCGAGGGGTTGGGGGACACTGAAGCTTTCTTT. This translates into CASSSEGLGDTEAFF.

This clone has just one count. The chain carries TRBV18 and TRBJ1-1; 7 positions agree with TRBD1. Germline CDR1 and CDR2: KGHSH and LQKENI. The CDR3 runs to 15 residues. The ends lost 1 base at V and 5 bases at J; junction bases unmatched: 7. This chain's CDR3 is CASSPLTGTGTEAFF. CDR3 DNA: TGTGCCAGCTCACCACTGACAGGGACGGGAACTGAAGCTTTCTTT.

The rearrangement uses TRBV13 and TRBJ1-1; D remains unclear. There are 13 residues in the CDR3. The V gene lost 5 bases and the J gene lost 0 bases, with 7 bases spanning the gap. The germline gives CDR1 PRHDT, CDR2 FYEKMQ (reference sequence). The DNA for the CDR3 is TGTGCCAGCAGCCGTAAGGTGAACACTGAAGCTTTCTTT. It encodes CASSRKVNTEAFF.

This clone has a handful of counts. The chain is built from TRBV15 and TRBJ2-5, with 11 bases aligning to TRBD2. The germline CDR1 and CDR2 sequences are LNHNV and YYDKDF (reference sequence). The CDR3 length is 16 residues. The V segment lost 5 bases and the J segment 5 bases; nucleotides outside the gene matches: 10. CDR3 bases: TGTGCCACCAGCTCCGGACTAGCGGGCGACGGGGAGACCCAGTACTTC. This encodes CATSSGLAGDGETQYF.

The chain is built from TRBV27 and TRBJ2-1; 7 bases fit TRBD2. Trimming at V came to 6 bases and at J to 3 bases, leaving 2 bases not matched to a gene. The CDR3 is 13 amino acids. From germline, CDR1 is MNHEY and CDR2 SMNVEV (reference sequence). This CDR3 is CASRRDYYNEQFF. CDR3 DNA: TGTGCCAGCAGAAGGGACTACTACAATGAGCAGTTCTTC.